This TCR beta chain was identified in a study of shared clonotypes between healthy human individuals. CDR1 is SGHAT, CDR2 FQNNGV, per germline. Trimming cost V 5 bases and J 5 bases, with 18 bases left between them. CDR3 length: 16 residues. Some clones are missing from TCRdb's copy, which holds only in-frame ones; the method was immunoSEQ multiplex PCR. The sample lists some 2,400,000 clones; nearly 97% were seen once. The TCR comes from a man between 18 and 35 years old in good health. Sequenced material: naive CD4+ T cells sorted from blood. Subset in this sample: CD45RA+ positively selected. The chain combines TRBV11-2 with TRBJ1-4; D is possibly TRBD1 (5 bases). The CDR3 spells CASSPRGRGLNEKLFF. The DNA of the CDR3 is TGTGCCAGCAGCCCACGAGGGCGGGGCTTGAATGAAAAACTGTTTTTT. The entire variable domain, with the rest obtained from reference TRBV11-2 and TRBJ1-4, is as follows: EAGVAQSPRYKIIEKRQSVAFWCNPISGHATLYWYQQILGQGPKLLIQFQNNGVVDDSQLPKDRFSAERLKGVDSTLKIQPAKLEDSAVYLCASSPRGRGLNEKLFFGSGTQLSVL.